This T cell receptor beta chain was identified in a study of cytomegalovirus exposure and HLA in healthy donors. The overall study: In an earlier analysis, 117 million unique TCR beta sequences were found from about 190 million T cells. A preliminary data release comprised around 85 million unique TCRs obtained from HLA-typed donors.

Whole-study results and caveats: There were 150 to 200 TCR beta chains listed as cytomegalovirus-associated. In an earlier analysis, in approximately 630 donors, most V segments appeared productive either ~90% or ~30% of the time.

Germline CDR1 and CDR2: SGHTA and FQGNSA. This CDR3 is built from 13 residues. Deletions cut 4 bases from V and 4 bases from J, with 10 bases between. The PCR was carried out with 60 Vbeta primers and 13 Jbeta primers. Method: immunoSEQ multiplex PCR; TCRdb's copy keeps in-frame clones and lacks some. The repertoire holds 75,000 to 100,000 clones, with about four fifths as singletons. Details on this clone: No antigen is known for it.

The receptor comes from a man aged 40-55 years in good health and CMV-seropositive. Sample: PBMCs. This chain uses TRBV7-2 with TRBJ1-1; D not resolved. The CDR3 is CASSSLSGTEAFF. The CDR3 DNA is TGTGCCAGCAGCTCTCTATCGGGCACTGAAGCTTTCTTT.